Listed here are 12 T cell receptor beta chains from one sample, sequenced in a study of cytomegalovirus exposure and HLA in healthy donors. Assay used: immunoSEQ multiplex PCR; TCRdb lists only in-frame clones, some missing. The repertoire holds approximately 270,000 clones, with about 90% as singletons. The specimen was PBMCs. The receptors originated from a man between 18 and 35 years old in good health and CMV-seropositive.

CDR3 DNA sequence: TGCGCCAGCAGCTTGCTTTTCGGGACAGGGGTCGGAGATACGCAGTATTTT. This translates into CASSLLFGTGVGDTQYF. The V and J genes are TRBV5-1 and TRBJ2-3, with 10 bases fitting TRBD1. The CDR3 totals 17 residues. Losses at the gene ends were 1 base for V and 5 bases for J; bases not matched to a gene: 10. CDR1 and CDR2 from the germline V gene are SGHRS and YFSETQ.

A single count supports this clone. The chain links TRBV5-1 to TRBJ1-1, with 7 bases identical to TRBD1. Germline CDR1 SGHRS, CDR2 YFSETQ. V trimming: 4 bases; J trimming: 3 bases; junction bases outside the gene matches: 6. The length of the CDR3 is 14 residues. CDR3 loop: CASSTGQTYTEAFF. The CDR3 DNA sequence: TGCGCCAGCAGCACGGGACAGACCTACACTGAAGCTTTCTTT.

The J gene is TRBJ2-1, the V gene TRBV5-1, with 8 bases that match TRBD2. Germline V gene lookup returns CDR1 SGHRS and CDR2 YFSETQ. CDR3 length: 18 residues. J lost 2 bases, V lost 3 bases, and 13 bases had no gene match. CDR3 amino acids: CASSSPLRGGMTYNEQFF. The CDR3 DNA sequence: TGCGCCAGCAGCTCCCCGCTACGGGGGGGGATGACCTACAATGAGCAGTTCTTC.

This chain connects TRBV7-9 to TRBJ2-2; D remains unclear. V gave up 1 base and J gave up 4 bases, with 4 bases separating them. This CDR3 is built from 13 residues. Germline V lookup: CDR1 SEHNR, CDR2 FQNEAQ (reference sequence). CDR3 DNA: TGTGCCAGCAGCTTAGGTGGCACCGGGGAGCTGTTTTTT. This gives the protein CASSLGGTGELFF.

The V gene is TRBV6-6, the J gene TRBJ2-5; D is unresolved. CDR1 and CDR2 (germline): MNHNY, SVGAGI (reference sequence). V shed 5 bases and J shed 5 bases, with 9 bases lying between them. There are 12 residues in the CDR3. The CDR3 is CASSRPRETQYF. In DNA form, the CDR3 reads TGTGCCAGCAGTAGACCGCGGGAGACCCAGTACTTC.

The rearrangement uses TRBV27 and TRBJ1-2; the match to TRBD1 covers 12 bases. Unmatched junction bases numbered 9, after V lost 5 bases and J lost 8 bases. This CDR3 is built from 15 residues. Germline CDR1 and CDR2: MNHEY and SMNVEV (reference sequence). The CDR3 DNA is TGTGCCAGCAGTCCACGGGGACAGGGGGCGGGGGGCTACACCTTC. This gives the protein CASSPRGQGAGGYTF.

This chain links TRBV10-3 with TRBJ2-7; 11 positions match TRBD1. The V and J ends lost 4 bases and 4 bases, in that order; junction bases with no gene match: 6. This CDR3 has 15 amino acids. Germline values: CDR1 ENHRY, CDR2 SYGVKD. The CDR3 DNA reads TGTGCCATCAGTGCAACGGGGGACAGGGGGTACGAGCAGTACTTC. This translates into CAISATGDRGYEQYF.

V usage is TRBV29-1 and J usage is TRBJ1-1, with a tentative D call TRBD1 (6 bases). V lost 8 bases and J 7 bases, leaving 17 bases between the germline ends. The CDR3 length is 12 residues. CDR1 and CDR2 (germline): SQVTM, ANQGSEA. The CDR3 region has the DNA TGCAGCCCCCCTCGGGGGGCCCGTGAAGCTTTCTTT. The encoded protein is CSPPRGAREAFF.

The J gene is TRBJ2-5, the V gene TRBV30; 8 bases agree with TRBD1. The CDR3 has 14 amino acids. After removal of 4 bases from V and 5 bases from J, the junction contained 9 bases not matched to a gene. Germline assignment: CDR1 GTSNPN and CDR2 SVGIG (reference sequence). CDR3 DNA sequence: TGTGCCTGGAACGCAGGGGGCGCATCTGAGACCCAGTACTTC. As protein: CAWNAGGASETQYF.

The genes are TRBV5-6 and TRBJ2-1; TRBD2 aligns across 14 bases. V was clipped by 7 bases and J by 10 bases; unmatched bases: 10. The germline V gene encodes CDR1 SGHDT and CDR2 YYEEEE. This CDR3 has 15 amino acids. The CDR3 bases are TGTGCCAGCCGCGAGACTAGCGGGAGGGCCGGGGAGCAGTTCTTC. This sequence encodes CASRETSGRAGEQFF.

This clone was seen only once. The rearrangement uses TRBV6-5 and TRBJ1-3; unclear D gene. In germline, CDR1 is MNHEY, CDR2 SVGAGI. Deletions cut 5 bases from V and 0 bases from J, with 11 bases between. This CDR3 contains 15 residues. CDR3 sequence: CASSRSMNSGNTIYF. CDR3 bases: TGTGCCAGCAGTCGGAGCATGAACTCTGGAAACACCATATATTTT.

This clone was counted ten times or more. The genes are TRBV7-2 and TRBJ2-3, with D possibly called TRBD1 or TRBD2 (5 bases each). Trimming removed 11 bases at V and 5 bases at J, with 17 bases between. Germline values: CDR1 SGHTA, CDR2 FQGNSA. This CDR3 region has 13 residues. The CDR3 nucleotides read TGTGCCGTCCGGTACGGGGCCGTAGATACGCAGTATTTT. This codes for CAVRYGAVDTQYF. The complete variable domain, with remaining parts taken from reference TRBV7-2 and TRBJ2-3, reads GAGVSQSPSNKVTEKGKDVELRCDPISGHTALYWYRQSLGQGLEFLIYFQGNSAPDKSGLPSDRFSAERTGGSVSTLTIQRTQQEDSAVYLCAVRYGAVDTQYFGPGTRLTVL.